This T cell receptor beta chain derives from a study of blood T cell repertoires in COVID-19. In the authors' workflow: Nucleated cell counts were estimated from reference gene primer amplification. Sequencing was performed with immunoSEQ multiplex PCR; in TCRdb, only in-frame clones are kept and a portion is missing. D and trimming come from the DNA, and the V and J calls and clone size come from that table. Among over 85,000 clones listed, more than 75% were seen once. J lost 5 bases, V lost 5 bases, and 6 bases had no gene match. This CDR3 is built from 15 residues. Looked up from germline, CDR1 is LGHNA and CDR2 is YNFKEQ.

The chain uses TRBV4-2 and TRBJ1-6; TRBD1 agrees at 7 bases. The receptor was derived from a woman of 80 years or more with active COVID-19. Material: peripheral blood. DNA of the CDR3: TGTGCCAGCAGCACTCGGGACAGTAATAATTCACCCCTCCACTTT. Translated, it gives CASSTRDSNNSPLHF.